The source of this T cell receptor (beta chain) is a study of T cells in Graves' hyperthyroidism and ophthalmopathy. The germline V gene has CDR1 MNHEY and CDR2 SVGEGT. The CDR3 consists of 13 residues. Disease duration was under 3 months in the ophthalmopathy patients, who also had a Clinical Activity Score of at least 3 and a NOSPECS grade of at least 4. Diagnosing involved the use of clinical symptoms, serum thyroxine and TRAb, thyroid ultrasound and orbital computed tomography. Comments on this clonotype: The antigen is undetermined. A junction end diverges from the germline sequence, so it may reflect a read error.

Amplification targeted TCR beta CDR3 regions from RNA transcripts. Initially, a first-round RT-PCR of the TCR CDR3 employed the HTBI primer set. Each CDR3 protein gets one entry after TCRdb re-called the multiplex PCR reads with MiXCR. The sample comprises approximately 610,000 distinct CDR3 sequences, under 15% of which are singletons, and around 4.1% rests with the top ten. Study results and caveats: In validation, the model predicted ophthalmopathy. These predictions came a median about 6.2 months before onset. Expanded thyroid clonotypes (above 0.001) were mostly also found in blood.

The sequenced sample consisted of blood. This TCR came from a middle-aged woman with Graves' ophthalmopathy. The chain uses TRBV6-2 or TRBV6-3 and TRBJ1-5, with D unclear. The CDR3 DNA follows: TGTGCCAGCAGTTACGAAGGCAAACAGCCCCAGCATTTT. Translating gives CASSYEGKQPQHF.